This TCR beta chain was identified during a study of blood T cell repertoires in COVID-19. This CDR3 region has 15 residues. V trimming: 5 bases; J trimming: 4 bases; junction bases outside the gene matches: 4. Germline V gives CDR1 KGHSH, CDR2 LQKENI. In the original analysis: Estimation of nucleated cell counts was performed using reference gene primer amplification. Assay: immunoSEQ multiplex PCR; the TCRdb copy retains only in-frame clones and omits some. The V and J calls and clone size come from that table; D and trimming were worked out from the DNA. Counted here are about 240,000 clones, around 90% occurring once; the ten biggest clones make up 0.8% to 0.95%.

The clonotype originates from a man aged 25-45 years with COVID-19, enrolled during active disease. The chain recombines TRBV18 with TRBJ2-1, with 11 bases that match TRBD2. The sample comprised peripheral blood. CDR3 sequence reads: CASSILAGEYNEQFF. CDR3 sequence (DNA): TGTGCCAGCTCAATACTAGCGGGGGAATACAATGAGCAGTTCTTC.